These T cell receptor beta chains were read from a single sample in a study of post-analysis software for immune sequencing data. MiXCR, run by TCRdb on the PCR reads, gives a single entry per CDR3 protein. The data show approximately 770,000 distinct CDR3 sequences, around 42% seen once. Sequencing was carried out using blood. The origin of the receptors is a girl between 10 and 17 years old with multiple sclerosis. The CDR3 runs from the conserved cysteine through the conserved F or W. A D gene is named only where the DNA matches it firmly. Clone size is stated in some rows and not others, as once, few, many or a class when expanded.

>few|TRBV3-1|TRBD1|TRBJ1-2
TGTGCCAGCAGCCAAACCGGGACAGTCTATGGCTACACCTTC
CASSQTGTVYGYTF
>-|TRBV29-1|TRBD1|TRBJ2-1
TGCAGCGTTGAAGGGCTGGGGACAGGGTATGAGCAGTTCTTC
CSVEGLGTGYEQFF
>many|TRBV24-1|-|TRBJ2-7
TGTGCACGCCGCTCGCAGGGTGGGCGCGAGCAGTACTTC
CARRSQGGREQYF
>many|TRBV5-1|-|TRBJ2-1
TGCGCCAGCAGCTTTGGAGACAATGAGCAGTTCTTC
CASSFGDNEQFF
>few|TRBV5-1|-|TRBJ2-7
TGCGCCAGCAGCTTACACCTGGACATTACCTACGAGCAGTACTTC
CASSLHLDITYEQYF
>-|TRBV29-1|-|TRBJ2-2
TGCAGCGGAAGTGGCGGAGGCGGGGAGCTGTTTTTT
CSGSGGGGELFF
>few|TRBV29-1|-|TRBJ2-7
TGCAGCGCCCCCCAAGGTTCAAGCTCCTACGAGCAGTACTTC
CSAPQGSSSYEQYF
>-|TRBV4-2|-|TRBJ1-2
TGTGCCAGCAGCCAAGCCCGATCAGGGGAATATGGCTACACCTTC
CASSQARSGEYGYTF
>few|TRBV28|TRBD2|TRBJ2-3
TGTGCCAGCAGTCGAATAGCGGGAGAGTTCGCAGATACGCAGTATTTT
CASSRIAGEFADTQYF
>-|TRBV20-1|TRBD2|TRBJ2-1
TGCAGTGCCCGAGGGTGGGAGGGTTACGACAATGAGCAGTTCTTC
CSARGWEGYDNEQFF
>few|TRBV7-2|-|TRBJ2-3
TGTGCCAGTGCCAGGGACTCCACAGATACGCAGTATTTT
CASARDSTDTQYF
>-|TRBV7-3|-|TRBJ1-5
TGTGCCAGCAGCCCGCGGAGGGGCCGAAGAAATCGGCCCCAGCATTTT
CASSPRRGRRNRPQHF
>-|TRBV12-3/TRBV12-4|-|TRBJ2-5
TGTGCCAGCAGGGGGACCGGTCGAGAGACCCAGTACTTC
CASRGTGRETQYF